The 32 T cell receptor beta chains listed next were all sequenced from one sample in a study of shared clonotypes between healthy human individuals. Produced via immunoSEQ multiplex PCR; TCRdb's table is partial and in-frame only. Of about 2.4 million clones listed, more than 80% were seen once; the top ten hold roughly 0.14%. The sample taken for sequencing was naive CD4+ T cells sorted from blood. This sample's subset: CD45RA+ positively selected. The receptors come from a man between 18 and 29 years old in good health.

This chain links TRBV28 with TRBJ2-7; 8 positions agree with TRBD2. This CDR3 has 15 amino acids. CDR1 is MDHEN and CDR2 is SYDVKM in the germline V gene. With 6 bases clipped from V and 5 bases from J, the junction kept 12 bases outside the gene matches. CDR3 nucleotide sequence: TGTGCCAGCAGCACGTCGGCGGGGGGCAGGCACGAGCAGTACTTC. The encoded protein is CASSTSAGGRHEQYF.

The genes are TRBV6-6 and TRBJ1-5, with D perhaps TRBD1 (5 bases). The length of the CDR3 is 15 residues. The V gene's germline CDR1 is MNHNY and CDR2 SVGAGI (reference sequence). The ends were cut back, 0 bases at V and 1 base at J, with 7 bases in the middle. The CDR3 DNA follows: TGTGCCAGCAGTTACTCGGGGGGGAGCAATCAGCCCCAGCATTTT. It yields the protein CASSYSGGSNQPQHF.

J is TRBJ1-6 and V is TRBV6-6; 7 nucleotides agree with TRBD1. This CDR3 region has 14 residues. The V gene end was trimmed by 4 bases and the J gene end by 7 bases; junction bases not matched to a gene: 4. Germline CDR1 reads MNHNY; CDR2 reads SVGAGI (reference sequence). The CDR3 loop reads CASSFGQENSPLHF. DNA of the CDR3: TGTGCCAGCAGTTTTGGACAGGAAAATTCACCCCTCCACTTT.

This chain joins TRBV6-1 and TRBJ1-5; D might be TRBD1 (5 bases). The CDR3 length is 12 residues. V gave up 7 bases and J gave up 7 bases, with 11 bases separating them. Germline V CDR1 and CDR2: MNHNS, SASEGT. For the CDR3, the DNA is TGTGCCAGCACCGGGGCTGGGCAGCCCCAGCATTTT. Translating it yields CASTGAGQPQHF.

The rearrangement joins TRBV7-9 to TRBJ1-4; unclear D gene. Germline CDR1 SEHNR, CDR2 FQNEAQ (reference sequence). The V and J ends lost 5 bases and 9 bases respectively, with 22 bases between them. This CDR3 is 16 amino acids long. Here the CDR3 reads CASSPDLQSLAQKLFF. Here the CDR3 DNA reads TGTGCCAGCAGCCCGGATCTACAGTCCCTTGCTCAAAAACTGTTTTTT.

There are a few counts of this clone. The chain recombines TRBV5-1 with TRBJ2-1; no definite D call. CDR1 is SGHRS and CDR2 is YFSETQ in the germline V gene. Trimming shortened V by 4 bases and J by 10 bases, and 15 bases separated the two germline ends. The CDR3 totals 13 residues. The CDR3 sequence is CASSPVKRFEQFF. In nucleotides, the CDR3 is TGCGCCAGCAGCCCGGTGAAGAGGTTCGAGCAGTTCTTC.

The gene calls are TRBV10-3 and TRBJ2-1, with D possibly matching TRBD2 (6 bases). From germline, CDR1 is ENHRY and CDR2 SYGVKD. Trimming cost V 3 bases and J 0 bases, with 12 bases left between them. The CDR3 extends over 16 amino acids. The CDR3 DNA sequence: TGTGCCATCAGTGATAGTCGGGGGAACTCCTACAATGAGCAGTTCTTC. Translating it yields CAISDSRGNSYNEQFF.

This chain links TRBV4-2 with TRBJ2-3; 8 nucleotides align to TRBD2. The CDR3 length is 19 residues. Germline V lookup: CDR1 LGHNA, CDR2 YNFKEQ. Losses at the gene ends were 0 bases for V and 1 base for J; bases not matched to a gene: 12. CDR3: CASSQEGFSVSGGTDTQYF. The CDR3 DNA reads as TGTGCCAGCAGCCAAGAAGGTTTCTCGGTTAGCGGGGGCACAGATACGCAGTATTTT.

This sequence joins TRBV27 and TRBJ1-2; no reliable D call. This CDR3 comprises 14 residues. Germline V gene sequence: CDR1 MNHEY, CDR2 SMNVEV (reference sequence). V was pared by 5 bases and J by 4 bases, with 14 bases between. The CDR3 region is CASSNGGESYGYTF. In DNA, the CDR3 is TGTGCCAGCAGTAATGGCGGGGAGTCCTATGGCTACACCTTC.

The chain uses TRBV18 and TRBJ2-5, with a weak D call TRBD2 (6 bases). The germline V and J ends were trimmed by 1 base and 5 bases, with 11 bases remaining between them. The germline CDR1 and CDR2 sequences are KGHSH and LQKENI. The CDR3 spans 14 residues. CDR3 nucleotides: TGTGCCAGCTCACCACTCTCTAGCGCCGAGACCCAGTACTTC. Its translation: CASSPLSSAETQYF.

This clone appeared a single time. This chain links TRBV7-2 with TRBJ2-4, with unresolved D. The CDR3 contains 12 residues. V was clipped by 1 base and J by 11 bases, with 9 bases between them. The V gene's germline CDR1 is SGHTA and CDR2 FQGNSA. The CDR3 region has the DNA TGTGCCAGCAGCTTAGATGTCAGTTTTCAGTACTTC. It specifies CASSLDVSFQYF.

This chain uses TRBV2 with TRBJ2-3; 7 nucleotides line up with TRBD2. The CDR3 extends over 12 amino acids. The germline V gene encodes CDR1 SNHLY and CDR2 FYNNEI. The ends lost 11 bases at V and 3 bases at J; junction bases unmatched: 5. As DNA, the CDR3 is TGTGCCGGCGGACTAGGGACAGATACGCAGTATTTT. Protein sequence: CAGGLGTDTQYF.

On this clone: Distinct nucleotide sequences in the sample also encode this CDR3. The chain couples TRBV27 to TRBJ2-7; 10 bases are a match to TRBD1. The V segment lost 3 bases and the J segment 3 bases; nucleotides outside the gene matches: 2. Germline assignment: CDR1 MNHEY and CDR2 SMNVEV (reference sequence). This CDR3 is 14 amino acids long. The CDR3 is CASSFRDRGYEQYF. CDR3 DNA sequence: TGTGCCAGCAGTTTCAGGGACAGGGGCTACGAGCAGTACTTC.

CDR3: CASSLGWDLGVTEAFF. The CDR3 DNA sequence: TGTGCCAGCAGCTTGGGGTGGGACCTGGGGGTCACTGAAGCTTTCTTT. The chain employs TRBV5-4 and TRBJ1-1; possibly TRBD1 for D (5 bases). CDR1 is SGHNT, CDR2 YYREEE, per germline (reference sequence). This CDR3 spans 16 amino acids. Trimming stripped 0 bases from V and 4 bases from J, with 16 bases between.

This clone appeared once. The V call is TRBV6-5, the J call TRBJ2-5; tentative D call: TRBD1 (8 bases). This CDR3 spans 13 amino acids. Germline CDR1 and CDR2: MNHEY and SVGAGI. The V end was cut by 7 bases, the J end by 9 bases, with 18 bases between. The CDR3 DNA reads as TGTGCCAGCACCAAAGACAGGGGAGGGTCCCAGTACTTC. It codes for CASTKDRGGSQYF.

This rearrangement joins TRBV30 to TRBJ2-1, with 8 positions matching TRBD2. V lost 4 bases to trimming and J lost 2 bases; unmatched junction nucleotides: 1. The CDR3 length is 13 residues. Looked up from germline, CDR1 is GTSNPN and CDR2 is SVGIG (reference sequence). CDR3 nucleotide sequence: TGTGCCTGGATAGCGGGGCCCTACAATGAGCAGTTCTTC. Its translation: CAWIAGPYNEQFF.

This CDR3 reads CASGLARLRDEQYF. The CDR3 nucleotides read TGTGCTAGTGGTTTGGCCCGACTACGGGACGAGCAGTACTTC. V gene TRBV12-5 combines with J gene TRBJ2-7, with TRBD2 as a possible D gene (5 bases). The V end was cut by 1 base, the J end by 5 bases, with 12 bases between. Germline loops: CDR1 LGHNT, CDR2 FRNRAP. This CDR3 region has 14 residues.

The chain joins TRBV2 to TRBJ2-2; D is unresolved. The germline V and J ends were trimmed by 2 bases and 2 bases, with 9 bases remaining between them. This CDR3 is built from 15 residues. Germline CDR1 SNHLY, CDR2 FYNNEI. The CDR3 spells CASSEKAANTGELFF. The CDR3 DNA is TGTGCCAGCAGTGAAAAGGCAGCCAACACCGGGGAGCTGTTTTTT.

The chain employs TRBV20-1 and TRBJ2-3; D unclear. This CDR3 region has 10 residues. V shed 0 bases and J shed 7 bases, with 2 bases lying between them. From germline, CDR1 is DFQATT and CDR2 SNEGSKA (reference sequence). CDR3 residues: CSARDNTQYF. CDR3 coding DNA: TGCAGTGCTAGAGATAATACGCAGTATTTT.

CDR3 sequence (DNA): TGTGCCAGCAGTCCCAGGAACTCGAACACCGGGGAGCTGTTTTTT. Translation gives CASSPRNSNTGELFF. The J gene is TRBJ2-2, the V gene TRBV6-4; D gene uncertain. The V gene's germline CDR1 is MRHNA and CDR2 SNTAGT. The CDR3 extends over 15 amino acids. The ends were cut back, 5 bases at V and 0 bases at J, with 10 bases in the middle.

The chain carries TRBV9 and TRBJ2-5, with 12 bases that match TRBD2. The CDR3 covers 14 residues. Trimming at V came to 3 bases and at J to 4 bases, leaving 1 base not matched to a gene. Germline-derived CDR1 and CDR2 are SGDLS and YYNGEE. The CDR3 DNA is TGTGCCAGCAGCGCGACTAGCGGGAGAGAGACCCAGTACTTC. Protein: CASSATSGRETQYF.

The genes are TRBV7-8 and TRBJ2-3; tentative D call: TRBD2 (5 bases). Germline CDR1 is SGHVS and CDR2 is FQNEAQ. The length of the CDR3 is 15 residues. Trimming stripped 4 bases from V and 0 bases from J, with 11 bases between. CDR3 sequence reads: CASSSPRTSTDTQYF. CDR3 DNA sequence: TGTGCCAGCAGCTCCCCCCGGACTAGCACAGATACGCAGTATTTT.

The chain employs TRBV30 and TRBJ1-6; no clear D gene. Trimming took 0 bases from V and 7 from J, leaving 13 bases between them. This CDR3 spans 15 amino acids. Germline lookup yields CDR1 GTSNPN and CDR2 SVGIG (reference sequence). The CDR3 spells CAWSVLRAANSPLHF. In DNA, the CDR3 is TGTGCCTGGAGTGTACTGAGGGCGGCGAATTCACCCCTCCACTTT.

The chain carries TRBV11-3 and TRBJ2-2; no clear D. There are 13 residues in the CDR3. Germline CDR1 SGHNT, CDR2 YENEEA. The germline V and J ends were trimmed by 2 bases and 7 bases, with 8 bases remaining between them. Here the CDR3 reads CASSLISIGELFF. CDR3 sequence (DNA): TGTGCCAGCAGCTTAATAAGCATCGGGGAGCTGTTTTTT.

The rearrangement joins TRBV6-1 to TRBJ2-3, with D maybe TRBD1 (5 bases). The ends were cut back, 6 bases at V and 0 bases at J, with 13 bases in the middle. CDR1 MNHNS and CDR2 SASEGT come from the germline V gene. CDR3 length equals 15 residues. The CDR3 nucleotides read TGTGCCAGCAGCTTAGACAGTCAAAGCACAGATACGCAGTATTTT. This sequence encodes CASSLDSQSTDTQYF.

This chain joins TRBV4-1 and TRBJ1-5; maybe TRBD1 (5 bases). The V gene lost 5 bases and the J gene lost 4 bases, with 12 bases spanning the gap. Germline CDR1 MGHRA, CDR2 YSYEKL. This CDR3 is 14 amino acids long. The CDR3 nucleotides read TGCGCCAGCAGCATGGTAGACAGAAATCAGCCCCAGCATTTT. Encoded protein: CASSMVDRNQPQHF.

The CDR3 nucleotides are TGTGCCATCAGTAGGGGGCCCCAAAGCAATCAGCCCCAGCATTTT. This codes for CAISRGPQSNQPQHF. The V gene is TRBV10-3, the J gene TRBJ1-5; 7 bases are a match to TRBD1. This CDR3 has 15 residues. V shed 5 bases and J 1 base; nucleotides not matched to a gene: 5. Germline CDR1 reads ENHRY; CDR2 reads SYGVKD.

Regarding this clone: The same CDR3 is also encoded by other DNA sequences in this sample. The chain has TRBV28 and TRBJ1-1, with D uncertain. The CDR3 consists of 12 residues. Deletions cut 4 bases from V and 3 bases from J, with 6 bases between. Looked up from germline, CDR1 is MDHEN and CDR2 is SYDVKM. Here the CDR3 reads CASSSGDTEAFF. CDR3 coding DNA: TGTGCCAGCAGTTCTGGGGACACTGAAGCTTTCTTT. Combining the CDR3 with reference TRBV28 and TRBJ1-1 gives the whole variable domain DVKVTQSSRYLVKRTGEKVFLECVQDMDHENMFWYRQDPGLGLRLIYFSYDVKMKEKGDIPEGYSVSREKKERFSLILESASTNQTSMYLCASSSGDTEAFFGQGTRLTVV.

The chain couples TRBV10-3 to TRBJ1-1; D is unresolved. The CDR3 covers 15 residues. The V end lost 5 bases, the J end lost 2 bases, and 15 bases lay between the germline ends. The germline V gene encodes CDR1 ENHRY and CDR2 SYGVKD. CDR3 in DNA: TGTGCCATCAGTCTCACCGGGAGCTCAAACACTGAAGCTTTCTTT. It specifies CAISLTGSSNTEAFF.

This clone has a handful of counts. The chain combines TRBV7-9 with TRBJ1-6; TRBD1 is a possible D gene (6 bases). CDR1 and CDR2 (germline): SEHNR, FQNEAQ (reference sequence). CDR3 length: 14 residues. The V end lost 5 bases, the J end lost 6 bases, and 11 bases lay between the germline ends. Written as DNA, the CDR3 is TGTGCCAGCAGCCTCCGGGACATTAATTCACCCCTCCACTTT. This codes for CASSLRDINSPLHF.

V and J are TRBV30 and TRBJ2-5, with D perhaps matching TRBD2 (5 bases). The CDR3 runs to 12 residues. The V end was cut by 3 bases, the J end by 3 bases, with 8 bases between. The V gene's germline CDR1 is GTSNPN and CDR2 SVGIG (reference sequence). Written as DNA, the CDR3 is TGTGCCTGGAGGCCAGCGGAAGAGACCCAGTACTTC. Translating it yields CAWRPAEETQYF.

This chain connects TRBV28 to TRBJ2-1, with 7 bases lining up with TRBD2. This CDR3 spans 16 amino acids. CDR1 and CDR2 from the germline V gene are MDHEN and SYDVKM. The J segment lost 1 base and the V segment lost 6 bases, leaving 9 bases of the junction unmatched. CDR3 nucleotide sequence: TGTGCCAGCAGCCTTAAGACTAGCAGGTCCTACAATGAGCAGTTCTTC. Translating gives CASSLKTSRSYNEQFF.